The 14 T cell receptor beta chains reported below all come from one sample, sequenced in a study of beta chain features in type 1 diabetes. Investigators reverse transcribed all isolated RNA, so they sequenced expressed TCRB transcripts. This table comes from immunoSEQ multiplex PCR, and its TCRdb copy is limited to in-frame clones, with some not included. The table records about 230,000 clones, about 10% of them present only once. Sequenced material: naive CD4+ T cells from blood. Every receptor here comes from a woman aged 18-29 years in good health.

The chain uses TRBV7-7 and TRBJ2-7, with 10 bases aligning to TRBD2. This CDR3 has 16 amino acids. V lost 4 bases and J lost 6; bases outside the gene matches: 12. Germline V lookup: CDR1 SSHAT, CDR2 FNYEAQ (reference sequence). CDR3 in amino acids: CASSSMHSSGSGEQYF. CDR3 bases: TGTGCCAGCAGCTCGATGCATTCTAGCGGGAGCGGCGAGCAGTACTTC. Using reference TRBV7-7 and TRBJ2-7 for the parts outside the CDR3, the full variable domain is GAGVSQSPRYKVTKRGQDVTLRCDPISSHATLYWYQQALGQGPEFLTYFNYEAQPDKSGLPSDRFSAERPEGSISTLTIQRTEQRDSAMYRCASSSMHSSGSGEQYFGPGTRLTVT.

This clone has only a few counts. The chain is built from TRBV5-1 and TRBJ2-1, with 9 bases aligning to TRBD2. CDR3 size: 16 residues. Germline CDR1 is SGHRS and CDR2 is YFSETQ. V lost 2 bases to trimming and J lost 5 bases; unmatched junction nucleotides: 8. CDR3 nucleotides: TGCGCCAGCAGCTTCGGTGCGGGAGGGCCCCACAATGAGCAGTTCTTC. As protein: CASSFGAGGPHNEQFF.

The sample holds a few counts of this clone. The sample carries other DNA sequences with the same CDR3. The chain employs TRBV4-1 and TRBJ1-1; 7 bases agree with TRBD1. After removal of 2 bases from V and 1 base from J, the junction contained 1 base not matched to a gene. The germline V gene has CDR1 MGHRA and CDR2 YSYEKL. CDR3 length equals 14 residues. CDR3 coding DNA: TGCGCCAGCAGCCAACGGACAGGGAACACTGAAGCTTTCTTT. Amino acid sequence: CASSQRTGNTEAFF.

Note on this clone: The same CDR3 can be traced to other DNA sequences in this sample. The rearrangement joins TRBV6-6 to TRBJ1-1; a weak D match, TRBD1 (6 bases). Germline lookup yields CDR1 MNHNY and CDR2 SVGAGI (reference sequence). This CDR3 has 13 residues. Deletions cut 4 bases from V and 2 bases from J, with 8 bases between. CDR3 nucleotides: TGTGCCAGCAGTTCGGACAGAAACACTGAAGCTTTCTTT. This codes for CASSSDRNTEAFF.

The V gene is TRBV30, the J gene TRBJ1-5; a weak D match, TRBD1 (5 bases). CDR3 length equals 15 residues. Germline V gene lookup returns CDR1 GTSNPN and CDR2 SVGIG (reference sequence). V lost 2 bases and J 7 bases, leaving 18 bases between the germline ends. The CDR3, as DNA: TGTGCCTGGAGTTTGGAAAGGGCGGGGGTCCAGCCCCAGCATTTT. Translating gives CAWSLERAGVQPQHF.

The rearrangement uses TRBV4-1 and TRBJ2-5, with 8 bases fitting TRBD2. The trim removed 0 bases at V and 5 bases at J, leaving 14 bases unmatched. This CDR3 spans 18 amino acids. Germline values: CDR1 MGHRA, CDR2 YSYEKL. CDR3: CASSQDLEREPYFETQYF. CDR3 DNA: TGCGCCAGCAGCCAAGATCTCGAGCGGGAGCCCTATTTTGAGACCCAGTACTTC.

The J gene is TRBJ2-5, the V gene TRBV5-1; 8 bases align to TRBD1. Germline V gives CDR1 SGHRS, CDR2 YFSETQ. J was trimmed by 11 bases and V by 5 bases; bases with no gene match: 8. This CDR3 has 12 residues. CDR3 DNA sequence: TGCGCCAGCAGTAGTCAGGGGGCTGCGCAGTACTTC. It is translated as CASSSQGAAQYF.

The genes are TRBV7-3 and TRBJ2-1; 8 nucleotides line up with TRBD2. The CDR3 has 15 amino acids. The junction had 4 bases not matched to a gene; V was cut back by 5 bases and J by 1 base. CDR1 and CDR2 from the germline V gene are SGHTA and FQGTGA. CDR3 sequence: CASSPGLASYNEQFF. For the CDR3, the DNA is TGTGCCAGCAGCCCCGGACTAGCATCCTACAATGAGCAGTTCTTC. The full variable domain, rest sourced from reference TRBV7-3 and TRBJ2-1, is GAGVSQTPSNKVTEKGKYVELRCDPISGHTALYWYRQSLGQGPEFLIYFQGTGAADDSGLPNDRFFAVRPEGSVSTLKIQRTERGDSAVYLCASSPGLASYNEQFFGPGTRLTVL.

The chain combines TRBV19 with TRBJ1-1, with a tentative D call TRBD1 (6 bases). The CDR3 spans 14 residues. The V end lost 3 bases, the J end lost 5 bases, and 13 bases lay between the germline ends. Germline lookup yields CDR1 LNHDA and CDR2 SQIVND (reference sequence). Written as DNA, the CDR3 is TGTGCCAGTAGTATGCCAGGGGTTCAGACTGAAGCTTTCTTT. Amino acid sequence: CASSMPGVQTEAFF.

The chain couples TRBV14 to TRBJ2-7; 10 nucleotides align to TRBD1. CDR1 and CDR2 (germline): SGHDN, FVKESK. With 1 base clipped from V and 2 bases from J, the junction kept 5 bases outside the gene matches. The CDR3 has 16 residues. The CDR3: CASSQAKGQGAYEQYF. The CDR3 coding sequence is TGTGCCAGCAGCCAAGCGAAAGGACAGGGGGCCTACGAGCAGTACTTC.

This clone was counted between two and nine times. The rearrangement links TRBV9 to TRBJ2-6; D not certain. This CDR3 has 15 residues. Germline V CDR1 and CDR2: SGDLS, YYNGEE. V was trimmed by 4 bases and J by 2 bases, leaving 10 bases between them. CDR3 region: CASSKRTAGANVLTF. As DNA, the CDR3 is TGTGCCAGCAGCAAAAGAACAGCTGGGGCCAACGTCCTGACTTTC. Together with reference TRBV9 and TRBJ2-6, the CDR3 gives the full variable domain: DSGVTQTPKHLITATGQRVTLRCSPRSGDLSVYWYQQSLDQGLQFLIQYYNGEERAKGNILERFSAQQFPDLHSELNLSSLELGDSALYFCASSKRTAGANVLTFGAGSRLTVL.

In its sample, this clone was seen a few times. The genes are TRBV5-1 and TRBJ2-7; TRBD1 matches at 7 bases. After removal of 4 bases from V and 2 bases from J, the junction contained 9 bases not matched to a gene. This CDR3 comprises 15 residues. Germline V gene lookup returns CDR1 SGHRS and CDR2 YFSETQ. CDR3 residues: CASSPSGTEAYEQYF. The CDR3 region has the DNA TGCGCCAGCAGCCCCTCCGGGACAGAGGCCTACGAGCAGTACTTC.

The J gene is TRBJ2-5, the V gene TRBV2, with D perhaps TRBD1 (5 bases). CDR1 is SNHLY, CDR2 FYNNEI, per germline. The CDR3 extends over 17 amino acids. Between the trimmed V and J ends, which lost 3 bases and 1 base, there was a span of 18 bases. The CDR3 region is CASSDLSVRVFQETQYF. CDR3 bases: TGTGCCAGCAGTGATCTTTCGGTCAGGGTTTTCCAAGAGACCCAGTACTTC.

This clone was observed at least ten times. This chain uses TRBV30 with TRBJ2-7; tentatively, D is TRBD1 (6 bases). Per germline, CDR1 GTSNPN and CDR2 SVGIG (reference sequence). The V end lost 2 bases, the J end lost 3 bases, and 11 bases lay between the germline ends. The CDR3 is made up of 13 amino acids. The CDR3, as DNA: TGTGCCTGGAGTCCCCAGGACAGCTACGAGCAGTACTTC. Encoded protein: CAWSPQDSYEQYF.